This T cell receptor beta chain was captured in a study of cytomegalovirus exposure and HLA in healthy donors. Whole-study findings and limits: Accurate predictions that matched the HLA-A and HLA-B alleles of most subjects were reportedly made from TCR beta sequences. Presence/absence analyses rested on an assumption that sequencing depth was roughly uniform across donors. Usually a TCR sequence was rare, but some public TCRs were found in many donors.

Trimming left V 10 bases short and J 7 bases short, with 11 bases between. CDR3 length: 12 residues. Germline V gene sequence: CDR1 MNHNY, CDR2 SVGAGI (reference sequence). Primers: 60 Vbeta forward and 13 Jbeta reverse. The assay was immunoSEQ multiplex PCR, and TCRdb's table has in-frame clones only and misses some. This sample carries about 160,000 clones, approximately 67% of them seen once, and the ten largest clones take 3.5% to 5%. Concerning this clone: Its antigen is not known.

The chain is built from TRBV6-6 and TRBJ2-6; tentatively, D is TRBD1 (5 bases). This receptor was taken from a woman aged 18-35 years in good health and CMV-seropositive. The material sequenced was PBMCs. The CDR3 nucleotides read TGTGCCATCCTAGGACAAGCCAACGTCCTGACTTTC. Residues: CAILGQANVLTF.